Presented here are 9 T cell receptor beta chains from one specimen sequenced in a study of Ad26.COV2.S vaccination and SARS-CoV-2 variants. Treatment in this sample: roughly 19 received Ad26.COV2.S at low or high dose, single or two shots; about 5 received placebo; per-sample allocation not given. Samples were taken on day 63 after the first vaccine or placebo injection. Profiling relied on immunoSEQ multiplex PCR, and the TCRdb table lists in-frame clones only, not all of them. The table lists fewer than 500,000 clones, around nine tenths of them singletons. The sequencing used peripheral blood, collected in a trial of Ad26.COV2.S vaccine versus placebo. Receptor source: a person between 18 and 60 years old who received the Ad26.COV2.S COVID-19 vaccine or a placebo.

Only a few counts were recorded for this clone. The J gene is TRBJ2-3, the V gene TRBV6-2 or TRBV6-3; D is uncertain. The germline V gene has CDR1 MNHEY and CDR2 SVGEGT. This CDR3 comprises 11 residues. Trimming took 5 bases from V and 2 from J, leaving 2 bases between them. This CDR3 is CASSDTDTQYF. The CDR3 DNA reads TGTGCCAGCAGTGACACAGATACGCAGTATTTT.

The chain recombines TRBV9 with TRBJ2-3, with 7 bases identical to TRBD2. The V gene's germline CDR1 is SGDLS and CDR2 YYNGEE. The CDR3 covers 15 residues. The V and J ends lost 3 bases and 2 bases, in that order; junction bases with no gene match: 6. CDR3 sequence: CASSASGNPTDTQYF. For the CDR3, the DNA is TGTGCCAGCAGCGCAAGCGGGAACCCCACAGATACGCAGTATTTT.

The chain couples TRBV4-3 to TRBJ2-3; TRBD2 agrees at 7 bases. Germline CDR1 and CDR2: LGHNA and YSLEER. V lost 4 bases and J lost 5; bases outside the gene matches: 9. This CDR3 comprises 15 residues. CDR3 protein: CASSPYSGSRDTQYF. The CDR3 nucleotides read TGCGCCAGCAGCCCCTATAGCGGGTCCCGAGATACGCAGTATTTT.

The V gene is TRBV30, the J gene TRBJ2-3, with D possibly called TRBD1 or TRBD2 (5 bases each). CDR1 is GTSNPN and CDR2 is SVGIG in the germline V gene (reference sequence). The CDR3 covers 13 residues. V shed 5 bases and J shed 1 base, with 10 bases lying between them. The CDR3 DNA reads TGTGCCTGGGAGCCGGGACGCACAGATACGCAGTATTTT. Protein product: CAWEPGRTDTQYF.

The rearrangement uses TRBV6-2 or TRBV6-3 and TRBJ1-2, with D possibly TRBD1 on 6 matching bases. This CDR3 has 12 amino acids. The germline V and J ends were trimmed by 4 bases and 4 bases, with 7 bases remaining between them. The germline V gene encodes CDR1 MNHEY and CDR2 SVGEGT. In DNA form, the CDR3 reads TGTGCCAGCAGTTGGGGGGCCTATGGCTACACCTTC. The encoded protein is CASSWGAYGYTF.

The chain is built from TRBV4-1 and TRBJ2-3, with D perhaps matching TRBD2 (6 bases). V lost 2 bases and J lost 6, with 18 bases in between. The CDR3 loop spans 16 amino acids. Germline-derived CDR1 and CDR2 are MGHRA and YSYEKL. The CDR3 protein is CASSQISGSRRDTQYF. In DNA form, the CDR3 reads TGCGCCAGCAGCCAAATTAGCGGAAGCCGCCGGGATACGCAGTATTTT.

The J gene is TRBJ2-2, the V gene TRBV19; 8 bases are shared with TRBD1. This CDR3 comprises 15 residues. Trimming took 6 bases from V and 0 from J; bases not matched to a gene: 3. Germline CDR1 and CDR2: LNHDA and SQIVND (reference sequence). Here the CDR3 DNA reads TGTGCCAGTAGAGTGACAGGGGCGAACACCGGGGAGCTGTTTTTT. This translates into CASRVTGANTGELFF. Together with reference TRBV19 and TRBJ2-2, the CDR3 gives the full variable domain: DGGITQSPKYLFRKEGQNVTLSCEQNLNHDAMYWYRQDPGQGLRLIYYSQIVNDFQKGDIAEGYSVSREKKESFPLTVTSAQKNPTAFYLCASRVTGANTGELFFGEGSRLTVL.

DNA of the CDR3: TGTGCCAGCAGCCAAGACGGGCCCCAAGAGACCCAGTACTTC. The encoded protein is CASSQDGPQETQYF. The chain joins TRBV3-1 (or the pseudogene TRBV3-2) to TRBJ2-5; D not certain. This CDR3 has 14 residues. Germline lookup yields CDR1 LGHDT and CDR2 YNNKEL (reference sequence). Trimming shortened V by 0 bases and J by 1 base, and 6 bases separated the two germline ends.

V and J are TRBV6-2 or TRBV6-3 and TRBJ1-5, with TRBD1 matching 8 bases. Germline-derived CDR1 and CDR2 are MNHEY and SVGEGT. J gave up 0 bases and V 2 bases, and 6 bases lay outside the gene matches. This CDR3 comprises 17 residues. The CDR3 is CASSYLGQGLSNQPQHF. The CDR3, as DNA: TGTGCCAGCAGTTACCTTGGACAGGGACTTAGCAATCAGCCCCAGCATTTT.